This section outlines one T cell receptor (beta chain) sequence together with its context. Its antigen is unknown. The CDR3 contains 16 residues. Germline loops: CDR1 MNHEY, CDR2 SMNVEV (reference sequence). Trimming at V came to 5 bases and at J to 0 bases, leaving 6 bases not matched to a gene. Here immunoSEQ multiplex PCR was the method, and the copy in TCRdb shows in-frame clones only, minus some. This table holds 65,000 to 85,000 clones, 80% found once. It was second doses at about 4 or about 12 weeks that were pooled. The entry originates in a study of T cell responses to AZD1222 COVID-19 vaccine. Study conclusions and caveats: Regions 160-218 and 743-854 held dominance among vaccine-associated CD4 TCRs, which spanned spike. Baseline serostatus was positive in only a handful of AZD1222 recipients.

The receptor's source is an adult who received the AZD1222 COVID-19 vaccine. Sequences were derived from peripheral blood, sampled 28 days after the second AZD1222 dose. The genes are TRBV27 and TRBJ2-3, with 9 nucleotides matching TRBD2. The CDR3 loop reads CASSARLAVSTDTQYF. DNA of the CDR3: TGTGCCAGCAGTGCCCGACTAGCGGTTAGCACAGATACGCAGTATTTT.